A single sample is the source of the 25 T cell receptor beta chains below, sequenced in a study of blood T cell repertoires in COVID-19. Assay: immunoSEQ multiplex PCR; the TCRdb copy retains only in-frame clones and omits some. The sample has 370,000 or so clones, approximately 87% seen once. Sequenced input: PBMCs or T cells enriched from blood (not recorded which). The receptors were gathered from a man aged 25 to 40 who had recovered from COVID-19.

The J gene is TRBJ2-7, the V gene TRBV5-1; weak D call: TRBD2 (5 bases). Trimming took 0 bases from V and 1 from J, leaving 14 bases between them. This CDR3 is 16 amino acids long. Germline CDR1 and CDR2: SGHRS and YFSETQ. The CDR3 sequence is CASSLGGRLTSYEQYF. The CDR3, as DNA: TGCGCCAGCAGCTTGGGAGGGCGGCTAACGTCCTACGAGCAGTACTTC.

V and J are TRBV3-1 (or the pseudogene TRBV3-2) and TRBJ2-7; 9 bases align to TRBD1. This CDR3 spans 16 amino acids. Germline CDR1 LGHDT, CDR2 YNNKEL (reference sequence). Trimming removed 1 base from V and 4 bases from J; junction bases left unmatched: 8. The CDR3 sequence is CASSQVVGQGPYEQYF. The CDR3, as DNA: TGTGCCAGCAGCCAAGTGGTGGGACAGGGCCCATACGAGCAGTACTTC.

The chain is built from TRBV5-4 and TRBJ2-5; D might be TRBD1 (5 bases). Per the germline V gene, CDR1 is SGHNT and CDR2 is YYREEE (reference sequence). V lost 7 bases to trimming and J lost 2 bases, with 6 bases between them. This CDR3 is built from 11 residues. The CDR3, as DNA: TGTGCCAGCGGGGCTCAAGAGACCCAGTACTTC. This gives the protein CASGAQETQYF.

The genes are TRBV5-1 and TRBJ2-5; D is perhaps TRBD1 (5 bases). This CDR3 is 14 amino acids long. Per the germline V gene, CDR1 is SGHRS and CDR2 is YFSETQ. Trimming shortened V by 4 bases and J by 4 bases, and 14 bases separated the two germline ends. DNA for the CDR3: TGCGCCAGCAGCCCGGTAGGGGCTGCAGAGACCCAGTACTTC. Amino acids: CASSPVGAAETQYF.

The rearrangement uses TRBV2 and TRBJ2-1; perhaps TRBD2 as D (5 bases). The V gene lost 7 bases and the J gene lost 1 base, with 14 bases spanning the gap. This CDR3 spans 15 amino acids. The germline CDR1 and CDR2 sequences are SNHLY and FYNNEI. The CDR3 loop is CASILAGQSYNEQFF. The CDR3 DNA sequence: TGTGCCAGCATTCTAGCCGGGCAATCCTACAATGAGCAGTTCTTC.

The sample holds one count of this clone. Additional DNA sequences in this sample encode the identical CDR3. The chain links TRBV5-4 to TRBJ1-1, with D maybe TRBD1 (5 bases). Germline CDR1 and CDR2: SGHNT and YYREEE (reference sequence). V gave up 0 bases and J gave up 0 bases, with 6 bases separating them. This CDR3 has 14 amino acids. CDR3 in DNA: TGTGCCAGCAGCTTGGCCAGGGTGAACACTGAAGCTTTCTTT. Translation gives CASSLARVNTEAFF.

J is TRBJ2-5 and V is TRBV7-2; D gene ambiguous. The CDR3 contains 13 residues. Germline values: CDR1 SGHTA, CDR2 FQGNSA. Trimming took off 1 base at V and 3 bases at J, with 6 bases between the two ends. The CDR3 DNA is TGTGCCAGCAGCTTAGATAGAAAAGAGACCCAGTACTTC. This encodes CASSLDRKETQYF.

The CDR3 is CASSNRDTSYEQYF. CDR3 bases: TGTGCCAGCAGTAACCGGGACACGTCCTACGAGCAGTACTTC. This rearrangement joins TRBV2 to TRBJ2-7; TRBD1 might be the D (6 bases). CDR1 and CDR2 from the germline V gene are SNHLY and FYNNEI. Trimming left V 5 bases short and J 1 base short, with 12 bases between. The CDR3 totals 14 residues.

This clone came up many times. The chain joins TRBV7-9 to TRBJ2-7; D is unclear. The germline V gene has CDR1 SEHNR and CDR2 FQNEAQ (reference sequence). The CDR3 extends over 12 amino acids. With 1 base removed from V and 3 bases from J, the gap between germline ends came to 4 bases. The CDR3 is CASSLDFYEQYF. For the CDR3, the DNA is TGTGCCAGCAGCTTAGACTTCTACGAGCAGTACTTC.

The CDR3: CAISESSGAGNTIYF. The CDR3 nucleotides are TGTGCCATCAGTGAGTCATCGGGGGCTGGAAACACCATATATTTT. V is TRBV10-3 and J is TRBJ1-3; TRBD1 might be the D (5 bases). Germline CDR1 and CDR2: ENHRY and SYGVKD. The CDR3 is 15 residues long. Deletions cut 0 bases from V and 2 bases from J, with 8 bases between.

J is TRBJ2-2 and V is TRBV30; maybe TRBD2 (5 bases). CDR3 length: 13 residues. V lost 2 bases and J lost 5, with 9 bases in between. The V gene's germline CDR1 is GTSNPN and CDR2 SVGIG (reference sequence). The CDR3 DNA follows: TGTGCCTGGAGTCTCGGGGTGACCGGGGAGCTGTTTTTT. Its protein is CAWSLGVTGELFF.

This clone has more than one count but fewer than ten. The rearrangement joins TRBV4-1 to TRBJ1-5, with D possibly matching TRBD1 (6 bases). Germline CDR1 reads MGHRA; CDR2 reads YSYEKL. V was trimmed by 0 bases and J by 5 bases, leaving 11 bases between them. The CDR3 consists of 15 residues. The CDR3 sequence: CASSQENRVHQPQHF. In DNA, the CDR3 is TGCGCCAGCAGCCAAGAAAACAGGGTGCATCAGCCCCAGCATTTT.

This chain connects TRBV30 to TRBJ1-6; a possible D gene is TRBD1 (5 bases). The V end lost 4 bases, the J end lost 7 bases, and 11 bases lay between the germline ends. The CDR3 is made up of 13 amino acids. Germline CDR1 and CDR2: GTSNPN and SVGIG (reference sequence). CDR3 sequence: CAWMGTRNSPLHF. CDR3 in DNA: TGTGCCTGGATGGGGACTAGGAATTCACCCCTCCACTTT. The full variable domain, with the rest looked up from reference TRBV30 and TRBJ1-6, is SQTIHQWPATLVQPVGSPLSLECTVEGTSNPNLYWYRQAAGRGLQLLFYSVGIGQISSEVPQNLSASRPQDRQFILSSKKLLLSDSGFYLCAWMGTRNSPLHFGNGTRLTVT.

The chain combines TRBV5-1 with TRBJ2-3; perhaps TRBD1 as D (6 bases). The ends were cut back, 4 bases at V and 6 bases at J, with 15 bases in the middle. The CDR3 length is 14 residues. Germline V CDR1 and CDR2: SGHRS, YFSETQ. CDR3 sequence: CASSPPDRWDTQYF. In DNA form, the CDR3 reads TGCGCCAGCAGCCCTCCCGACAGGTGGGATACGCAGTATTTT.

CDR3 protein: CASSIAGGGGYTF. DNA of the CDR3: TGTGCCAGTAGTATTGCAGGGGGAGGTGGCTACACCTTC. V is TRBV19 and J is TRBJ1-2, with 7 bases aligning to TRBD1. Germline loops: CDR1 LNHDA, CDR2 SQIVND (reference sequence). This CDR3 is built from 13 residues. The V and J ends lost 3 bases and 7 bases, in that order; junction bases with no gene match: 5.

The chain links TRBV14 to TRBJ2-2; TRBD2 matches at 7 bases. The CDR3 loop spans 15 amino acids. The junction had 8 bases not matched to a gene; V was cut back by 3 bases and J by 7 bases. Germline CDR1 SGHDN, CDR2 FVKESK. DNA for the CDR3: TGTGCCAGCAGCCATAGGGAGGGCTTCGGCGGGGAGCTGTTTTTT. Translated: CASSHREGFGGELFF.

The genes are TRBV7-9 and TRBJ2-1, with 9 bases matching TRBD2. Germline V lookup: CDR1 SEHNR, CDR2 FQNEAQ (reference sequence). The CDR3 sequence is 16 residues long. V gave up 7 bases and J gave up 10 bases; unmatched junction bases: 17. The CDR3 sequence: CASTNAVAGGGAEQFF. CDR3 DNA sequence: TGTGCCAGCACCAACGCGGTGGCGGGGGGGGGCGCGGAGCAGTTCTTC.

The chain couples TRBV6-2 or TRBV6-3 to TRBJ2-7; D is unclear. The CDR3 is 17 amino acids. The germline CDR1 and CDR2 sequences are MNHEY and SVGEGT. V was shortened by 4 bases and J by 1 base, with 20 bases between the two germline ends. The CDR3: CASSLSEQPSLSYEQYF. The DNA for the CDR3 is TGTGCCAGCAGTTTATCGGAGCAGCCTAGTCTTTCCTACGAGCAGTACTTC.

This CDR3 reads CASGLGQINEQFF. In nucleotides, the CDR3 is TGTGCTAGTGGTTTGGGACAGATCAATGAGCAGTTCTTC. The V call is TRBV12-5, the J call TRBJ2-1; possibly TRBD1 for D (5 bases). The CDR3 spans 13 residues. V was cut by 1 base and J by 6 bases, with 7 bases left in between. Germline V gives CDR1 LGHNT, CDR2 FRNRAP.

This clone was seen only once. This sequence joins TRBV5-4 and TRBJ2-3, with 8 positions matching TRBD1. CDR3 length: 14 amino acids. V lost 4 bases and J lost 4; bases outside the gene matches: 5. Germline V lookup: CDR1 SGHNT, CDR2 YYREEE (reference sequence). CDR3 protein: CASSPPQGADTQYF. The CDR3 DNA reads TGTGCCAGCAGCCCACCACAGGGGGCAGATACGCAGTATTTT.

V and J are TRBV12-5 and TRBJ1-2; tentatively, D is TRBD1 (5 bases). Germline lookup yields CDR1 LGHNT and CDR2 FRNRAP. Trimming removed 0 bases at V and 5 bases at J, with 22 bases between. The CDR3 loop spans 18 amino acids. The DNA for the CDR3 is TGTGCTAGTGGTTTGGTACAGACCTCACTTCAACGGGGGTATGGCTACACCTTC. Protein sequence: CASGLVQTSLQRGYGYTF.

A remark on this clone: Other DNA sequences within the sample encode an identical CDR3. The V call is TRBV5-5, the J call TRBJ1-1; the D is unclear. The CDR3 has 14 residues. Trimming pared 1 base from V and 1 base from J, leaving 8 bases between. Germline CDR1 reads SGHKS; CDR2 reads YYEKEE (reference sequence). The CDR3: CASSLSGGNTEAFF. DNA of the CDR3: TGTGCCAGCAGCTTGTCAGGAGGGAACACTGAAGCTTTCTTT. The full variable domain, its missing parts supplied by reference TRBV5-5 and TRBJ1-1, is DAGVTQSPTHLIKTRGQQVTLRCSPISGHKSVSWYQQVLGQGPQFIFQYYEKEERGRGNFPDRFSARQFPNYSSELNVNALLLGDSALYLCASSLSGGNTEAFFGQGTRLTVV.

Only one count was recorded for this clone. The chain employs TRBV19 and TRBJ1-1, with no clear D. The V and J ends lost 5 bases and 1 base respectively, with 11 bases between them. Germline values: CDR1 LNHDA, CDR2 SQIVND (reference sequence). CDR3 length: 14 amino acids. CDR3 residues: CASSSTGKNTEAFF. The CDR3 nucleotides read TGTGCCAGTAGTTCAACCGGGAAGAACACTGAAGCTTTCTTT.

V is TRBV7-2 and J is TRBJ1-3, with no clear D. Germline V lookup: CDR1 SGHTA, CDR2 FQGNSA. V was cut by 1 base and J by 3 bases, with 13 bases left in between. CDR3 length: 16 amino acids. CDR3 sequence reads: CASSLERGYFGNTIYF. For the CDR3, the DNA is TGTGCCAGCAGCTTAGAGAGAGGGTACTTTGGAAACACCATATATTTT.

The rearrangement joins TRBV5-6 to TRBJ1-5, with a weak D call TRBD1 (5 bases). Trimming took 4 bases from V and 3 from J, leaving 11 bases between them. The CDR3 sequence is 14 residues long. Germline CDR1 SGHDT, CDR2 YYEEEE. The CDR3 coding sequence is TGTGCCAGCAGCATTAGACAGAACAATCAGCCCCAGCATTTT. Amino acids: CASSIRQNNQPQHF. The complete variable domain, with remaining parts taken from reference TRBV5-6 and TRBJ1-5, reads DAGVTQSPTHLIKTRGQQVTLRCSPKSGHDTVSWYQQALGQGPQFIFQYYEEEERQRGNFPDRFSGHQFPNYSSELNVNALLLGDSALYLCASSIRQNNQPQHFGDGTRLSIL.